Below are 29 T cell receptor beta chains sequenced from a single sample in a study of T cells in Graves' hyperthyroidism and ophthalmopathy. Amplification yielded TCR beta CDR3 regions, with RNA transcripts as the source. The primer set for the first-round RT-PCR of the TCR CDR3 was HTBI. Using its own MiXCR run on the multiplex PCR reads, TCRdb lists one record per CDR3 protein. The sample contains 530,000 or so distinct CDR3 sequences, roughly 46% of which appear only once. The specimen sequenced was peripheral blood or thyroid tissue (not recorded which). All receptors derive from a young woman with Graves' hyperthyroidism.

V and J are TRBV12-5 and TRBJ2-1; D is ambiguous. CDR1 is LGHNT, CDR2 FRNRAP, per germline. Between the trimmed V and J ends, which lost 3 bases and 0 bases, there was a span of 0 bases. This CDR3 region has 12 residues. The CDR3 DNA reads as TGTGCTAGTGGTTTCTCCTACAATGAGCAGTTCTTC. This gives the protein CASGFSYNEQFF.

The chain has TRBV29-1 and TRBJ2-3; D uncertain. V lost 7 bases, J lost 10 bases, and 18 bases lay in between. This CDR3 comprises 12 residues. Per the germline V gene, CDR1 is SQVTM and CDR2 is ANQGSEA. CDR3 DNA sequence: TGCAGCGCTTTGGTCCCTCTCGGAGCGCAGTATTTT. Residues: CSALVPLGAQYF.

This clonotype was seen ten or more times. The CDR3 loop is CASLPTGGTRQYF. The CDR3 DNA reads TGTGCCAGCCTCCCGACAGGGGGGACAAGGCAGTACTTC. The rearrangement links TRBV12-3 or TRBV12-4 to TRBJ2-7; 9 bases are shared with TRBD1. The CDR3 consists of 13 residues. V trimming: 8 bases; J trimming: 9 bases; junction bases outside the gene matches: 11.

V is TRBV7-2 and J is TRBJ1-5; unclear D gene. The ends were cut back, 6 bases at V and 14 bases at J, with 23 bases in the middle. The CDR3 is 14 residues long. Per germline, CDR1 SGHTA and CDR2 FQGNSA. The CDR3 DNA reads TGTGCCAGCAGAATCAGGACTAGCGGGAGCGATGAGCATTTT. Protein product: CASRIRTSGSDEHF.

This clonotype was observed a handful of times. The chain has TRBV6-1 and TRBJ2-5; perhaps TRBD2 as D (5 bases). The V gene lost 5 bases and the J gene lost 4 bases, with 17 bases spanning the gap. The germline CDR1 and CDR2 sequences are MNHNS and SASEGT. The CDR3 runs to 15 residues. In nucleotides, the CDR3 is TGTGCCAGCAGTTTAGGACCGGGGTGGTTAGAGACCCAGTACTTC. It is translated as CASSLGPGWLETQYF.

The J gene is TRBJ2-7, the V gene TRBV29-1; D is possibly TRBD2 (5 bases). The germline V gene has CDR1 SQVTM and CDR2 ANQGSEA. V dropped 0 bases and J dropped 1 base, with 13 bases sitting between them. CDR3 length: 15 residues. Written as DNA, the CDR3 is TGCAGCGTTGAAGATCCGGTAGCGTCATCCTACGAGCAGTACTTC. The encoded protein is CSVEDPVASSYEQYF.

Many counts were recorded for this clonotype. The rearrangement joins TRBV12-3 or TRBV12-4 to TRBJ1-3; D ambiguous. V was pared by 1 base and J by 0 bases, with 10 bases between. The CDR3 is 16 amino acids. CDR3 sequence: CASSLGTAVSGNTIYF. CDR3 DNA: TGTGCCAGCAGTTTAGGGACGGCAGTCTCTGGAAACACCATATATTTT.

With regard to this clonotype: This may stem from a read error, because a much larger clone lies one nucleotide away. The chain couples TRBV6-5 to TRBJ1-1; 7 nucleotides agree with TRBD1. CDR1 and CDR2 from the germline V gene are MNHEY and SVGAGI. There are 13 residues in the CDR3. The CDR3 nucleotides read TGTGCCAGCAGTCCGGACAGGAACGCTGAAGCTTTCTTT. Encoded protein: CASSPDRNAEAFF.

The chain has TRBV3-1 and TRBJ2-7; TRBD2 matches 9 bases. The germline V gene encodes CDR1 LGHDT and CDR2 YNNKEL (reference sequence). V shed 3 bases and J 11 bases; nucleotides not matched to a gene: 5. This CDR3 comprises 12 residues. CDR3 bases: TGTGCCAGCAGCCAGGGGGTAGCGGGAGAGTACTTC. This gives the protein CASSQGVAGEYF.

This clonotype has ten or more counts. The genes are TRBV29-1 and TRBJ2-7; 9 bases fit TRBD1. Germline CDR1 is SQVTM and CDR2 is ANQGSEA. The J segment lost 7 bases and the V segment lost 4 bases, leaving 17 bases of the junction unmatched. The CDR3 runs 16 residues. The CDR3 sequence is CSVGFSRDRVKGEQYF. In DNA form, the CDR3 reads TGCAGCGTTGGGTTTTCCCGGGACAGGGTAAAAGGAGAGCAGTACTTC.

A remark on this clonotype: A much bigger clone sits one base away, suggesting this may be a read error. The genes are TRBV2 and TRBJ1-3; maybe TRBD1 (6 bases). There are 17 residues in the CDR3. Germline lookup yields CDR1 SNHLY and CDR2 FYNNEI. The V end lost 5 bases, the J end lost 4 bases, and 21 bases lay between the germline ends. CDR3 coding DNA: TGTGCCAGCAGTTACGAATTTCGACAGGCCTACGGAAACACCATATATTTT. Protein sequence: CASSYEFRQAYGNTIYF.

The rearrangement joins TRBV2 to TRBJ2-2; D assignment may be TRBD1 or TRBD2 (5 bases each). The CDR3 contains 19 residues. Looked up from germline, CDR1 is SNHLY and CDR2 is FYNNEI. V gave up 1 base and J gave up 1 base, with 19 bases separating them. CDR3 protein: CASSEDGGRTALNTGELFF. The CDR3 bases are TGTGCCAGCAGTGAAGATGGGGGACGAACCGCGCTGAACACCGGGGAGCTGTTTTTT.

Comment on this clonotype: This may be a read error: a much more frequent sequence differs by one nucleotide. The rearrangement links TRBV9 to TRBJ1-4; D uncertain. This CDR3 contains 16 residues. Germline CDR1 reads SGDLS; CDR2 reads YYNGEE. V was trimmed by 0 bases and J by 3 bases, leaving 12 bases between them. The CDR3 protein is CASSVVVGPANEKLFF. DNA of the CDR3: TGTGCCAGCAGCGTAGTCGTAGGGCCGGCTAATGAAAAACTGTTTTTT.

The chain combines TRBV15 with TRBJ2-1, with D perhaps matching TRBD2 (6 bases). Deletions cut 0 bases from V and 9 bases from J, with 9 bases between. CDR1 is LNHNV, CDR2 YYDKDF, per germline (reference sequence). This CDR3 spans 13 amino acids. For the CDR3, the DNA is TGTGCCACCAGCAGAGATTTGGGAGGTGAGCAGTTCTTC. Translated: CATSRDLGGEQFF. Looking up the rest from reference TRBV15 and TRBJ2-1 gives the full variable domain: DAMVIQNPRYQVTQFGKPVTLSCSQTLNHNVMYWYQQKSSQAPKLLFHYYDKDFNNEADTPDNFQSRRPNTSFCFLDIRSPGLGDTAMYLCATSRDLGGEQFFGPGTRLTVL.

This clonotype has at least ten counts. This CDR3 reads CSVEGGRGLVEQYF. CDR3 in DNA: TGCAGCGTTGAAGGTGGCAGGGGGCTTGTCGAGCAGTACTTC. V gene TRBV29-1 combines with J gene TRBJ2-7; 8 positions match TRBD1. This CDR3 is 14 amino acids long. Germline CDR1 SQVTM, CDR2 ANQGSEA. The V gene end was trimmed by 1 base and the J gene end by 6 bases; junction bases not matched to a gene: 8.

With regard to this clonotype: The junction does not match germline at one end; this may be a read error. The V call is TRBV7-9, the J call TRBJ2-2; tentative D call: TRBD2 (5 bases). Germline V lookup: CDR1 SEHNR, CDR2 FQNEAQ (reference sequence). This CDR3 spans 12 amino acids. In DNA form, the CDR3 reads TGTGCCAGCAGCCCCAACACCGGGGAGCTGCTTTTT. It specifies CASSPNTGELLF. The entire variable domain, with the rest obtained from reference TRBV7-9 and TRBJ2-2, is as follows: DTGVSQNPRHKITKRGQNVTFRCDPISEHNRLYWYRQTLGQGPEFLTYFQNEAQLEKSRLLSDRFSAERPKGSFSTLEIQRTEQGDSAMYLCASSPNTGELLFGEGSRLTVL.

This clonotype appeared many times. The chain recombines TRBV5-8 with TRBJ2-7, with TRBD2 identical over 10 bases. The CDR3 totals 15 residues. Trimming removed 3 bases from V and 6 bases from J; junction bases left unmatched: 9. CDR1 SGHTS and CDR2 YDEGEE come from the germline V gene. CDR3 region: CASSSGFSGRGEQYF. The DNA for the CDR3 is TGTGCCAGCAGCTCCGGGTTCAGCGGGAGGGGCGAGCAGTACTTC.

The sample holds a few counts of this clonotype. Relative to the germline gene, one junction end is altered; a read error may explain this. This chain connects TRBV6-5 to TRBJ2-1; TRBD2 agrees at 10 bases. CDR1 MNHEY and CDR2 SVGAGI come from the germline V gene. The CDR3 spans 16 residues. Written as DNA, the CDR3 is TGTGCCAGCAGTGACTCACTAGCGGGGTCCTACAATGAGCAGTTCTTC. It is translated as CASSDSLAGSYNEQFF.

This clonotype was counted only a few times. The J gene is TRBJ2-7, the V gene TRBV29-1, with D possibly matching TRBD2 (5 bases). Trimming stripped 8 bases from V and 6 bases from J, with 8 bases between. The length of the CDR3 is 9 residues. Germline V lookup: CDR1 SQVTM, CDR2 ANQGSEA. DNA for the CDR3: TGCAGCCGAGGACTCGAGCAGTACTTC. Translating it yields CSRGLEQYF.

The V gene is TRBV5-1, the J gene TRBJ1-2, with 9 bases aligning to TRBD1. Germline CDR1 reads SGHRS; CDR2 reads YFSETQ. Germline trimming cut 6 bases from V and 8 bases from J; bases unmatched to any gene: 8. This CDR3 contains 13 residues. Written as DNA, the CDR3 is TGCGCCAGCACCGGGACAGGGATCTACGGCTACACCTTC. This gives the protein CASTGTGIYGYTF.

This sequence joins TRBV10-3 and TRBJ2-7, with TRBD2 identical over 7 bases. The CDR3 has 16 amino acids. V gave up 3 bases and J gave up 7 bases; unmatched junction bases: 15. Germline V CDR1 and CDR2: ENHRY, SYGVKD. The CDR3 loop is CAISDLGGRGPGEQYF. The CDR3 DNA follows: TGTGCCATCAGTGATCTCGGGGGGAGGGGCCCAGGGGAGCAGTACTTC.

The rearrangement joins TRBV11-1 to TRBJ2-5; D not resolved. The CDR3 covers 14 residues. The V gene lost 8 bases and the J gene lost 2 bases, with 15 bases spanning the gap. From germline, CDR1 is SGHAT and CDR2 FQDESV (reference sequence). The CDR3 region is CASPRANLQETQYF. The DNA for the CDR3 is TGTGCCAGCCCCCGGGCTAACCTACAAGAGACCCAGTACTTC. Combining the CDR3 with reference TRBV11-1 and TRBJ2-5 gives the whole variable domain EAEVAQSPRYKITEKSQAVAFWCDPISGHATLYWYRQILGQGPELLVQFQDESVVDDSQLPKDRFSAERLKGVDSTLKIQPAELGDSAMYLCASPRANLQETQYFGPGTRLLVL.

This chain uses TRBV27 with TRBJ1-6, with D possibly being TRBD1 (6 bases). CDR3 length equals 15 residues. The V gene lost 6 bases and the J gene lost 5 bases, with 14 bases spanning the gap. Germline V gives CDR1 MNHEY, CDR2 SMNVEV (reference sequence). The CDR3: CASRGGQNHNSPLHF. The DNA for the CDR3 is TGTGCCAGCAGGGGCGGACAGAATCATAATTCACCCCTCCACTTT.

The chain is built from TRBV3-1 and TRBJ1-4; D is undetermined. The CDR3 has 14 residues. The germline gives CDR1 LGHDT, CDR2 YNNKEL (reference sequence). Trimming removed 4 bases at V and 6 bases at J, with 12 bases between. CDR3 amino acids: CASSPVLNYEKLFF. The CDR3 DNA reads as TGTGCCAGCAGCCCGGTTCTAAATTATGAAAAACTGTTTTTT.

This clonotype was found many times. The chain carries TRBV5-1 and TRBJ2-2; TRBD2 matches 14 bases. The V and J ends lost 3 bases and 5 bases, in that order; junction bases with no gene match: 9. Germline V lookup: CDR1 SGHRS, CDR2 YFSETQ. This CDR3 region has 18 residues. CDR3 bases: TGCGCCAGCAGCTCGGGACTAGCGGGAGAGAGGGGAACCGGGGAGCTGTTTTTT. Its translation is CASSSGLAGERGTGELFF.

The V call is TRBV27, the J call TRBJ2-7; 11 nucleotides agree with TRBD2. The germline V gene encodes CDR1 MNHEY and CDR2 SMNVEV (reference sequence). The CDR3 covers 15 residues. V shed 3 bases, J shed 2 bases, and the junction held 3 bases outside the gene matches. CDR3 in amino acids: CASSFRLAGTYEQYF. CDR3 in DNA: TGTGCCAGCAGTTTCCGACTAGCGGGAACCTACGAGCAGTACTTC.

The chain recombines TRBV4-2 with TRBJ1-4, with 7 positions matching TRBD1. Germline V CDR1 and CDR2: LGHNA, YNFKEQ. There are 14 residues in the CDR3. Trimming removed 4 bases from V and 10 bases from J; junction bases left unmatched: 9. CDR3 bases: TGTGCCAGCAGCCCAGGGTGGAGACAGGGAAAACTGTTTTTT. Translated: CASSPGWRQGKLFF.

The genes are TRBV9 and TRBJ1-2; the D is unclear. The germline gives CDR1 SGDLS, CDR2 YYNGEE. V was pared by 5 bases and J by 13 bases, with 18 bases between. CDR3 length equals 12 residues. The CDR3 is CASSTLQAKPTF. CDR3 sequence (DNA): TGTGCCAGCAGTACCCTTCAGGCCAAACCCACCTTC.

J is TRBJ1-1 and V is TRBV29-1, with no clear D. V gave up 7 bases and J gave up 6 bases, with 6 bases separating them. CDR1 is SQVTM and CDR2 is ANQGSEA in the germline V gene. The CDR3 covers 9 residues. DNA of the CDR3: TGCAGCGGAGGCTCTGAAGCTTTCTTT. As protein: CSGGSEAFF.